This is a list of T cell receptor beta chains from one sample in a study of blood T cell repertoires in COVID-19. Method: immunoSEQ multiplex PCR; TCRdb's copy keeps in-frame clones and lacks some. The table shows roughly 230,000 clones, with approximately 91% occurring only once. The sample was peripheral blood. The source of these receptors is a human donor in a cohort sampled during active COVID-19. Both conserved end residues are part of each CDR3. Fields, in order: J gene, V gene, D gene, CDR3 protein. D genes are given only for firm matches.

J gene: TRBJ2-1; V gene: TRBV5-4; D gene: -; CDR3 protein: CASSLGSGASYNEQFF
J gene: TRBJ2-7; V gene: TRBV19; D gene: TRBD2; CDR3 protein: CASSMGTSGGSYEQYF
J gene: TRBJ2-3; V gene: TRBV5-1; D gene: -; CDR3 protein: CASSPDRRRTTDTQYF
J gene: TRBJ1-2; V gene: TRBV9; D gene: TRBD1; CDR3 protein: CASGDRGGYGYTF
J gene: TRBJ1-2; V gene: TRBV3-1/TRBV3-2; D gene: TRBD1; CDR3 protein: CASSQVAGDSYGYTF
J gene: TRBJ2-1; V gene: TRBV12-5; D gene: -; CDR3 protein: CASGLWGHEQFF
J gene: TRBJ2-1; V gene: TRBV4-2; D gene: TRBD2; CDR3 protein: CASSQGDYLSSYNEQFF
J gene: TRBJ2-6; V gene: TRBV7-2; D gene: -; CDR3 protein: CASSSGLLSGANVLTF
J gene: TRBJ1-5; V gene: TRBV4-3; D gene: TRBD1; CDR3 protein: CASSQQTGSNQPQHF
J gene: TRBJ2-7; V gene: TRBV5-6; D gene: TRBD1; CDR3 protein: CASSRDRGRNSYEQYF
J gene: TRBJ2-7; V gene: TRBV30; D gene: -; CDR3 protein: CAWSKGLSYEQYF
J gene: TRBJ1-6; V gene: TRBV6-4; D gene: -; CDR3 protein: CASSSTLRGTPLHF
J gene: TRBJ2-7; V gene: TRBV28; D gene: TRBD1; CDR3 protein: CASSLRSDRGYYEQYF
J gene: TRBJ1-1; V gene: TRBV10-3; D gene: TRBD1; CDR3 protein: CAISESGTVMNTEAFF
J gene: TRBJ2-6; V gene: TRBV5-1; D gene: TRBD1; CDR3 protein: CASSLLGTAGANVLTF
J gene: TRBJ2-7; V gene: TRBV9; D gene: TRBD2; CDR3 protein: CASSVEPLGGGANEQYF
J gene: TRBJ1-3; V gene: TRBV7-2; D gene: -; CDR3 protein: CASSLVSGNLFAGNTIYF
J gene: TRBJ2-7; V gene: TRBV5-6; D gene: -; CDR3 protein: CASSRDIQSYEQYF
J gene: TRBJ2-3; V gene: TRBV5-4; D gene: TRBD2; CDR3 protein: CASSLGLARADTQYF
J gene: TRBJ2-7; V gene: TRBV6-5; D gene: TRBD2; CDR3 protein: CASSPTREGREQYF
J gene: TRBJ1-6; V gene: TRBV19; D gene: -; CDR3 protein: CASSIAGRALHF
J gene: TRBJ2-2; V gene: TRBV11-2; D gene: TRBD2; CDR3 protein: CASSPGGSFPGELFF
J gene: TRBJ2-7; V gene: TRBV18; D gene: TRBD1; CDR3 protein: CASSPRQGASYEQYF
J gene: TRBJ2-3; V gene: TRBV9; D gene: -; CDR3 protein: CASSPAASDTQYF
J gene: TRBJ1-5; V gene: TRBV29-1; D gene: -; CDR3 protein: CSVEEGDQPQHF
J gene: TRBJ2-7; V gene: TRBV30; D gene: -; CDR3 protein: CAWSVPPDFRSYEQYF
J gene: TRBJ1-1; V gene: TRBV5-6; D gene: -; CDR3 protein: CASSSKQGGNTEAFF
J gene: TRBJ2-2; V gene: TRBV28; D gene: -; CDR3 protein: CASSSFNTGELFF
J gene: TRBJ2-1; V gene: TRBV4-3; D gene: TRBD1; CDR3 protein: CASSQVPPRDRGYNEQFF
J gene: TRBJ1-2; V gene: TRBV12-3/TRBV12-4; D gene: -; CDR3 protein: CASRPGAAGGYTF
J gene: TRBJ2-5; V gene: TRBV3-1/TRBV3-2; D gene: TRBD2; CDR3 protein: CASSQGRASLAGVETQYF
J gene: TRBJ2-2; V gene: TRBV7-2; D gene: TRBD2; CDR3 protein: CASSTNGGAGTGELFF
J gene: TRBJ1-5; V gene: TRBV28; D gene: -; CDR3 protein: CASSPVTGGNQPQHF
J gene: TRBJ2-7; V gene: TRBV24-1; D gene: TRBD2; CDR3 protein: CATSVGLAGSYEQYF
J gene: TRBJ2-7; V gene: TRBV11-1; D gene: -; CDR3 protein: CASTPGVGSYEQYF
J gene: TRBJ2-7; V gene: TRBV28; D gene: -; CDR3 protein: CASSLERYEQYF
J gene: TRBJ2-7; V gene: TRBV19; D gene: -; CDR3 protein: CASSIVYEQYF
J gene: TRBJ2-5; V gene: TRBV27; D gene: TRBD1; CDR3 protein: CAAGQGIWGETQYF
J gene: TRBJ1-2; V gene: TRBV7-9; D gene: TRBD1; CDR3 protein: CANGTVSNYGYTF
J gene: TRBJ2-2; V gene: TRBV10-2; D gene: TRBD2; CDR3 protein: CASSGLAGVSGELFF
J gene: TRBJ2-7; V gene: TRBV4-3; D gene: TRBD2; CDR3 protein: CASAPGTSGYEQYF
J gene: TRBJ1-5; V gene: TRBV7-3; D gene: -; CDR3 protein: CASSSSRGQPQHF
J gene: TRBJ1-1; V gene: TRBV15; D gene: -; CDR3 protein: CATSTDRSTEAFF
J gene: TRBJ1-2; V gene: TRBV5-1; D gene: -; CDR3 protein: CASSFGGQGYTF
J gene: TRBJ1-2; V gene: TRBV29-1; D gene: -; CDR3 protein: CSVDPKGDGYTF
J gene: TRBJ1-1; V gene: TRBV18; D gene: -; CDR3 protein: CASSRRSGQNTEAFF
J gene: TRBJ2-7; V gene: TRBV6-2/TRBV6-3; D gene: TRBD1; CDR3 protein: CASSQGTGPYEQYF
J gene: TRBJ2-1; V gene: TRBV30; D gene: TRBD2; CDR3 protein: CAWSVLSGSPDEQFF
J gene: TRBJ1-5; V gene: TRBV6-1; D gene: -; CDR3 protein: CASSELRGRRQPQHF
J gene: TRBJ2-5; V gene: TRBV3-1/TRBV3-2; D gene: TRBD2; CDR3 protein: CASSQDPGLAGWETQYF
J gene: TRBJ1-4; V gene: TRBV5-1; D gene: TRBD1; CDR3 protein: CASSSIPPGQGPEKLFF
J gene: TRBJ1-2; V gene: TRBV3-1/TRBV3-2; D gene: TRBD1; CDR3 protein: CASSQQGAAPAPYGYTF
J gene: TRBJ2-7; V gene: TRBV28; D gene: -; CDR3 protein: CASSYPISGGPVNEQYF